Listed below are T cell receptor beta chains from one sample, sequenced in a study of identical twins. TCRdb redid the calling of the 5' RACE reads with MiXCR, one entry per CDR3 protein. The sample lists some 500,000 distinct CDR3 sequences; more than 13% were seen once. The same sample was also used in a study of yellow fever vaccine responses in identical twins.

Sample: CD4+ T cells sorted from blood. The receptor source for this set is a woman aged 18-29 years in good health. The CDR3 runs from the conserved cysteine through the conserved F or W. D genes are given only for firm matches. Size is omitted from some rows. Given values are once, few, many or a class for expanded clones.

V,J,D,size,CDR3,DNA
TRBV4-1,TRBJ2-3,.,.,CASSQDHGHPSTDTQYF,TGCGCCAGCAGCCAAGATCATGGACACCCTAGCACAGATACGCAGTATTTT
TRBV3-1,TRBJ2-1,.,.,CASSIFGGGSSYNEQFF,TGTGCCAGCAGCATATTCGGAGGGGGGAGCTCCTACAATGAGCAGTTCTTC
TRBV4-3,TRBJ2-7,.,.,CASSQETSSYEQYF,TGCGCCAGCAGCCAAGAGACTAGCTCCTACGAGCAGTACTTC
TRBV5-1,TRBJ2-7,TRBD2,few,CASSLNSGSYEQYF,TGCGCCAGCAGCTTGAATAGCGGGTCCTACGAGCAGTACTTC
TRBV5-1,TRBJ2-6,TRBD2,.,CASSLALAGVRGANVLTF,TGCGCCAGCAGCTTGGCACTAGCGGGGGTTAGAGGGGCCAACGTCCTGACTTTC
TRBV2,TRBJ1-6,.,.,CASSGRGGDSSPLHF,TGTGCCAGCAGTGGTCGGGGTGGTGATAGTTCACCCCTCCACTTT
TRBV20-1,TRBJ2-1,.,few,CSARDYRRVNEQFF,TGCAGTGCTAGAGATTATCGCAGGGTCAATGAGCAGTTCTTC
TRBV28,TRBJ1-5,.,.,CASSLQRVLSNQPQHF,TGTGCCAGCAGCCTACAGAGGGTCCTTTCAAATCAGCCCCAGCATTTT
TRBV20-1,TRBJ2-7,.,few,CSARDLDEQYF,TGCAGTGCTAGAGATCTCGACGAGCAGTACTTC
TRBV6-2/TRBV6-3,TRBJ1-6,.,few,CASSYHRRSYNSPLHF,TGTGCCAGCAGTTACCATCGACGGAGTTATAATTCACCCCTCCACTTT
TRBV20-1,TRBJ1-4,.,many,CSARETNEKLFF,TGCAGTGCTAGAGAGACGAATGAAAAACTGTTTTTT